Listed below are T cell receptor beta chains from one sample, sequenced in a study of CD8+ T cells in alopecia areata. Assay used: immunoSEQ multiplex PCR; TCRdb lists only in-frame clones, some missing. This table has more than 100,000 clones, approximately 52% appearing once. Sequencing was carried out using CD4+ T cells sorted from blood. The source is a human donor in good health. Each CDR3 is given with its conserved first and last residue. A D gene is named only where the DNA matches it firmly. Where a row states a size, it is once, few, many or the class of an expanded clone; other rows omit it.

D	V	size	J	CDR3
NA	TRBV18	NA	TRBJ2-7	CASSPWTVSSYEQYF
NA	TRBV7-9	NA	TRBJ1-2	CASSLLTSGDGYTF
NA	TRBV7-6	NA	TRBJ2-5	CASSLGGLGTQYF
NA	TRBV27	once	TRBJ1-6	CATSGGTDNSPLHF
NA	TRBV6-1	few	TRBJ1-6	CASSEFLSGSPLHF
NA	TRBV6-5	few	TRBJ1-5	CASSDPGDNQPQHF
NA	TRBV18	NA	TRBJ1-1	CASSPPGNEETEAFF
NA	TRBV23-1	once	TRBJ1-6	CASSEGRYNSPLHF
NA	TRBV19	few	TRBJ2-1	CASAPKTTVSYNEQFF
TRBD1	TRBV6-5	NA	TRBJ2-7	CALGGTGGVVHF
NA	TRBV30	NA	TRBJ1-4	CAWSVGSQEVKLFF
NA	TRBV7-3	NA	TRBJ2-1	CASSSQGYEQFF
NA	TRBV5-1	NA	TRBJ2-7	CASSLGSFPSYEQYF